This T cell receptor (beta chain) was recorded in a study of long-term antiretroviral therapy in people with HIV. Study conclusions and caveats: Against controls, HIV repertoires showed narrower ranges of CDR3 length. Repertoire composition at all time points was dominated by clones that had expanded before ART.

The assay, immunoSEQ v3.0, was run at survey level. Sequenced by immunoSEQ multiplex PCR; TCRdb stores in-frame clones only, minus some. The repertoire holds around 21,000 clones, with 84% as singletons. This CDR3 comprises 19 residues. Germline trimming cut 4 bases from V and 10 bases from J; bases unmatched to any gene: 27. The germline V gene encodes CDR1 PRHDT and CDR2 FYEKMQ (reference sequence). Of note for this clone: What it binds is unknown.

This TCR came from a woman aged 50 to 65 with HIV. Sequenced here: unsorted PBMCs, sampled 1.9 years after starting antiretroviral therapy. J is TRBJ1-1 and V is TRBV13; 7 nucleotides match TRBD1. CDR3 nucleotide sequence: TGTGCCAGCAGCTCCCTAACGTGGCAGGGGGGATTCCTAAGGTGGGGAGCTTTCTTT. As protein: CASSSLTWQGGFLRWGAFF. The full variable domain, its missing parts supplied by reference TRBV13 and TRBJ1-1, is AAGVIQSPRHLIKEKRETATLKCYPIPRHDTVYWYQQGPGQDPQFLISFYEKMQSDKGSIPDRFSAQQFSDYHSELNMSSLELGDSALYFCASSSLTWQGGFLRWGAFFGQGTRLTVV.